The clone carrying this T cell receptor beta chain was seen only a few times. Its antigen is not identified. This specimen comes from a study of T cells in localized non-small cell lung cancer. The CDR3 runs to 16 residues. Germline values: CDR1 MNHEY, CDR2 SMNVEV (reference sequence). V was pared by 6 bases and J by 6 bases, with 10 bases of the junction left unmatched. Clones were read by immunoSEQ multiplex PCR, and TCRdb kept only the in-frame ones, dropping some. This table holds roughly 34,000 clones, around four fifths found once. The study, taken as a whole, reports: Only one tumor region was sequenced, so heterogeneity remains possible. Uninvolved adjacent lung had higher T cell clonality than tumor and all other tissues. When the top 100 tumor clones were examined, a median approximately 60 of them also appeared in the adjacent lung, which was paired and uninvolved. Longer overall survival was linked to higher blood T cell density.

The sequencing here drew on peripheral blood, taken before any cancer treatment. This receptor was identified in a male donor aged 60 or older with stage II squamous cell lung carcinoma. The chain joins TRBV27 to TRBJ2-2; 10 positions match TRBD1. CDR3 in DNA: TGTGCCAGCAGCCGGCTGACAGGGGGCATCTCCGGGGAGCTGTTTTTT. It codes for CASSRLTGGISGELFF.